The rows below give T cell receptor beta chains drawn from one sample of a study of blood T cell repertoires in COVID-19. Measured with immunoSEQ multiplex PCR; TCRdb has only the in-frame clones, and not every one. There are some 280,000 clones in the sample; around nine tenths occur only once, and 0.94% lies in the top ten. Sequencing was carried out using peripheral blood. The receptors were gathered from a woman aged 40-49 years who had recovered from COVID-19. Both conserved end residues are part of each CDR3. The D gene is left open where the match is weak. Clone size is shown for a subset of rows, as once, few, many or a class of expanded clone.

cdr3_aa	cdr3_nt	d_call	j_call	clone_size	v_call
CASSGRTGGVTEAFF	TGTGCCAGTAGTGGGAGGACAGGGGGCGTGACTGAAGCTTTCTTT	TRBD1	TRBJ1-1	once	TRBV19
CASRPQENKYEQYF	TGTGCCAGCAGACCACAGGAGAATAAGTACGAGCAGTACTTC	-	TRBJ2-7	-	TRBV6-5
CASSRGTNTGELFF	TGTGCCAGCAGTCGCGGGACGAACACCGGGGAGCTGTTTTTT	-	TRBJ2-2	-	TRBV6-2/TRBV6-3
CASRGLAVNTGELFF	TGTGCCAGCAGGGGACTAGCGGTAAACACCGGGGAGCTGTTTTTT	TRBD2	TRBJ2-2	few	TRBV7-8
CASSLAGGTDSQETQYF	TGCGCCAGCAGCTTAGCGGGAGGGACGGATAGCCAAGAGACCCAGTACTTC	TRBD2	TRBJ2-5	-	TRBV5-1
CATGGDRGQNIQYF	TGTGCCACGGGGGGAGACAGGGGCCAAAACATTCAGTACTTC	-	TRBJ2-4	-	TRBV19
CASSANLGLASSYNEQFF	TGTGCCAGCAGTGCCAACCTGGGACTAGCAAGCTCCTACAATGAGCAGTTCTTC	TRBD2	TRBJ2-1	-	TRBV2
CASRPGTSGPQYF	TGTGCCAGCAGGCCGGGGACTAGCGGCCCTCAGTATTTT	TRBD2	TRBJ2-3	-	TRBV3-1/TRBV3-2
CASSVGGNPQETQYF	TGTGCCAGCAGCGTAGGGGGCAACCCTCAAGAGACCCAGTACTTC	-	TRBJ2-5	-	TRBV9
CASSPIRFGTGGELFF	TGTGCCAGCAGCCCTATCCGTTTTGGGACAGGGGGGGAGCTGTTTTTT	TRBD1	TRBJ2-2	-	TRBV11-2
CASSLLRRDTEAFF	TGTGCCAGCAGTTTACTTCGGAGGGACACTGAAGCTTTCTTT	-	TRBJ1-1	-	TRBV6-2/TRBV6-3
CASRLSVQETQYF	TGTGCCAGCAGGCTGAGCGTACAAGAGACCCAGTACTTC	-	TRBJ2-5	-	TRBV5-8
CASSYGQYTEAFF	TGTGCCAGCAGTTACGGACAGTACACTGAAGCTTTCTTT	-	TRBJ1-1	-	TRBV27
CASSLATDTQYF	TGCGCCAGCAGCTTGGCTACGGATACGCAGTATTTT	-	TRBJ2-3	-	TRBV5-1
CASSLNPGLGAYNEQFF	TGTGCCAGCAGCCTCAATCCCGGACTAGGCGCCTACAATGAGCAGTTCTTC	TRBD2	TRBJ2-1	-	TRBV3-1/TRBV3-2
CASSLVGTGGYEQYF	TGTGCCAGCAGCTTAGTAGGGACAGGGGGCTACGAGCAGTACTTC	TRBD1	TRBJ2-7	once	TRBV7-9
CASSLAGTVKLYEQYF	TGCGCCAGCAGCTTGGCCGGGACAGTAAAACTTTACGAGCAGTACTTC	TRBD1	TRBJ2-7	-	TRBV5-1
CASRPGGAPLDYGYTF	TGTGCCAGCAGACCGGGAGGGGCCCCTCTTGACTATGGCTACACCTTC	-	TRBJ1-2	-	TRBV6-6
CASSPAGVGANYGYTF	TGTGCCAGCTCACCAGCGGGGGTTGGGGCTAACTATGGCTACACCTTC	-	TRBJ1-2	-	TRBV18
CASSLDPAGYNEQFF	TGTGCCAGCAGTTTAGACCCCGCGGGCTACAATGAGCAGTTCTTC	-	TRBJ2-1	-	TRBV27
CASSNGLAGVYTGELFF	TGTGCCAGCAGCAACGGACTAGCGGGAGTGTACACCGGGGAGCTGTTTTTT	TRBD2	TRBJ2-2	-	TRBV28
CASSQDLTGGVSPLHF	TGTGCCAGCAGCCAAGATCTGACAGGGGGCGTGTCACCCCTCCACTTT	TRBD1	TRBJ1-6	-	TRBV3-1/TRBV3-2
CASSQTGVIEAFF	TGTGCCAGCAGCCAAACAGGGGTAATTGAAGCTTTCTTT	TRBD1	TRBJ1-1	-	TRBV3-1/TRBV3-2
CASSPLRDSGNTIYF	TGTGCCAGCTCACCTCTCCGGGACTCTGGAAACACCATATATTTT	-	TRBJ1-3	-	TRBV18
CASSSSSRGSTDTQYF	TGTGCCAGCAGTTCTAGTAGTCGGGGAAGCACAGATACGCAGTATTTT	-	TRBJ2-3	-	TRBV28
CAIMAGGADTQYF	TGTGCCATCATGGCGGGAGGGGCAGATACGCAGTATTTT	TRBD2	TRBJ2-3	-	TRBV10-3
CASSGPGQGSYNSPLHF	TGTGCCAGCAGCGGTCCGGGACAGGGATCCTATAATTCACCCCTCCACTTT	TRBD1	TRBJ1-6	once	TRBV2
CASSPGGGDEQYF	TGTGCCAGCAGTCCTGGCGGTGGTGACGAGCAGTACTTC	-	TRBJ2-7	-	TRBV27
CASRRPGNKQPNEQYF	TGTGCCAGCAGACGCCCCGGTAACAAACAGCCTAACGAGCAGTACTTC	-	TRBJ2-7	-	TRBV27
CASSSGQGPYEQYF	TGTGCCAGCTCATCGGGACAGGGGCCTTACGAGCAGTACTTC	TRBD1	TRBJ2-7	-	TRBV18
CASTIGQYMGYTF	TGTGCCAGCACCATTGGACAGTATATGGGCTACACCTTC	-	TRBJ1-2	few	TRBV28
CASSPGQTVTGELFF	TGTGCCAGCAGCCCGGGACAGACCGTCACCGGGGAGCTGTTTTTT	TRBD1	TRBJ2-2	-	TRBV7-3
CASSEEGIATEAFF	TGTGCCAGCAGTGAAGAGGGGATAGCAACTGAAGCTTTCTTT	-	TRBJ1-1	few	TRBV6-1
CSGQGAHYEQYF	TGCAGCGGGCAGGGGGCGCATTACGAGCAGTACTTC	TRBD1	TRBJ2-7	-	TRBV29-1
CASSQARGTYEQYF	TGCGCCAGCAGCCAAGCGAGGGGGACCTACGAGCAGTACTTC	-	TRBJ2-7	-	TRBV4-1
CASSRVWGGTWYGYTF	TGTGCCAGCAGCCGGGTGTGGGGAGGCACATGGTATGGCTACACCTTC	-	TRBJ1-2	-	TRBV11-2
CASSPRDTLAEQYF	TGTGCCAGCTCACCACGGGACACCCTCGCCGAGCAGTACTTC	-	TRBJ2-7	-	TRBV18
CASTPPGLRTDTQYF	TGTGCCAGCACGCCACCGGGACTGCGCACAGATACGCAGTATTTT	-	TRBJ2-3	-	TRBV7-2
CASRNNRDTGELFF	TGTGCCAGCAGAAATAACAGGGATACCGGGGAGCTGTTTTTT	-	TRBJ2-2	-	TRBV7-2
CASSEGQSYGYTF	TGTGCCAGCAGCGAGGGACAGTCCTATGGCTACACCTTC	TRBD1	TRBJ1-2	-	TRBV7-9
CASSTPTGDAGGYTF	TGTGCCAGCAGTACACCGACAGGGGACGCGGGTGGCTACACCTTC	TRBD1	TRBJ1-2	-	TRBV6-6
CSVNGRVNTEAFF	TGCAGCGTTAACGGGAGGGTGAACACTGAAGCTTTCTTT	-	TRBJ1-1	-	TRBV29-1
CSVVTSGYTYEQYF	TGCAGCGTTGTGACTAGCGGGTATACCTACGAGCAGTACTTC	TRBD2	TRBJ2-7	-	TRBV29-1
CASLQAGEGYEQYF	TGTGCCAGCCTCCAGGCGGGAGAAGGTTACGAGCAGTACTTC	TRBD2	TRBJ2-7	once	TRBV11-2
CAWSPPRTGDNQPQHF	TGTGCCTGGAGCCCGCCCCGGACAGGGGATAATCAGCCCCAGCATTTT	TRBD1	TRBJ1-5	-	TRBV30
CASSLSPGNTDTQYF	TGTGCCAGCAGTTTAAGCCCCGGTAACACAGATACGCAGTATTTT	-	TRBJ2-3	-	TRBV27
CASGGDQVNSPLHF	TGTGCCAGCGGGGGGGACCAAGTAAACTCACCCCTCCACTTT	-	TRBJ1-6	-	TRBV2
CASREILAGYNEQFF	TGTGCCAGCAGAGAAATTCTAGCGGGATACAATGAGCAGTTCTTC	TRBD2	TRBJ2-1	few	TRBV2
CASSFGSLSPSYEQYF	TGTGCCAGCAGTTTTGGCTCGCTCTCACCGTCCTACGAGCAGTACTTC	-	TRBJ2-7	-	TRBV28
CASSPLRDYPIDEQYF	TGTGCCAGTAGTCCCCTCCGGGACTACCCCATTGACGAGCAGTACTTC	TRBD2	TRBJ2-7	-	TRBV19
CASSSQQGGGEKLFF	TGTGCCAGCAGCTCTCAACAGGGGGGAGGTGAAAAACTGTTTTTT	TRBD1	TRBJ1-4	-	TRBV5-6
CASSAQAVLSTDTQYF	TGTGCCAGCAGCGCCCAAGCGGTCCTCAGCACAGATACGCAGTATTTT	-	TRBJ2-3	-	TRBV9
CASSFDRTSDFYNEQFF	TGTGCCAGCAGTTTCGATAGGACTAGCGACTTTTACAATGAGCAGTTCTTC	TRBD2	TRBJ2-1	-	TRBV28
CASSGFGTGDEKLFF	TGTGCCAGCAGCGGTTTCGGGACAGGGGATGAAAAACTGTTTTTT	TRBD1	TRBJ1-4	-	TRBV9